This T cell receptor (beta chain) stems from a study of cytomegalovirus exposure and HLA in healthy donors. Worth noting for this clone: Antigen unknown.

Study-wide findings and caveats: Later, an analysis found that common viral pathogens appeared to be linked with several of the most significant clusters.

PCR primers comprised 60 Vbeta and 13 Jbeta primers. In the authors' methods: An analysis performed later counted about 80 million unique TCR beta chains (roughly 11 million of them shared). Clones were sequenced by immunoSEQ multiplex PCR, and TCRdb holds only the in-frame ones, with some missing. V, J and clone size were drawn from that table, and D and trimming were deduced from the DNA. The sample lists 160,000 or so clones; roughly 80% were seen once. The donors, nominally healthy at sampling, likely had unrecorded immune exposures. Germline V gives CDR1 SGDLS, CDR2 YYNGEE. V lost 0 bases, J lost 4 bases, and 13 bases stayed unmatched. This CDR3 has 18 residues.

The source is a man in his late teens or twenties in good health and CMV-seropositive. The V and J genes are TRBV9 and TRBJ2-1; TRBD1 matches at 7 bases. Material: PBMCs. The CDR3 is CASSVAIGDSRTYNEQFF. The CDR3 DNA is TGTGCCAGCAGCGTAGCTATCGGGGACAGCAGAACATACAATGAGCAGTTCTTC.